These T cell receptor beta chains were read from a single sample in a study of blood T cell repertoires in COVID-19. Method: immunoSEQ multiplex PCR; TCRdb's copy keeps in-frame clones and lacks some. The sample holds about 140,000 clones; 88% are singletons and the top ten take over 2%. What was sequenced was peripheral blood. These receptor sequences come from a human donor with COVID-19, enrolled during active disease. The donor label of this sample is uncertain. Both conserved end residues are part of each CDR3. Each record gives: D gene, J gene, clone size, V gene, CDR3 protein, CDR3 DNA. A D gene is named only where the DNA matches it firmly. Size values are once, few and many counts, or a class for expanded clones, and some rows have none.

d_call: NA; j_call: TRBJ2-6; clone_size: once; v_call: TRBV12-5; cdr3_aa: CASGLGSSGANVLTF; cdr3_nt: TGTGCTAGTGGTTTGGGTAGCTCTGGGGCCAACGTCCTGACTTTC
d_call: NA; j_call: TRBJ1-5; clone_size: NA; v_call: TRBV5-6; cdr3_aa: CASSLNRVFYQPQHF; cdr3_nt: TGTGCCAGCAGCTTAAACAGGGTGTTTTATCAGCCCCAGCATTTT
d_call: NA; j_call: TRBJ2-7; clone_size: NA; v_call: TRBV21-1; cdr3_aa: CASSKALPGTETYEQYF; cdr3_nt: TGTGCCAGCAGCAAAGCACTACCCGGGACAGAAACCTACGAGCAGTACTTC
d_call: NA; j_call: TRBJ2-5; clone_size: NA; v_call: TRBV2; cdr3_aa: CASAHNRDTAETQYF; cdr3_nt: TGTGCCAGCGCGCACAACCGGGACACCGCGGAGACCCAGTACTTC
d_call: TRBD2; j_call: TRBJ2-1; clone_size: NA; v_call: TRBV25-1; cdr3_aa: CASSTSGRAFYNEQFF; cdr3_nt: TGTGCCAGCAGTACCAGCGGGAGGGCCTTCTACAATGAGCAGTTCTTC
d_call: NA; j_call: TRBJ2-7; clone_size: NA; v_call: TRBV11-3; cdr3_aa: CASSSGTLSYEQYF; cdr3_nt: TGTGCCAGCAGCTCCGGGACACTCTCCTACGAGCAGTACTTC
d_call: TRBD2; j_call: TRBJ2-7; clone_size: NA; v_call: TRBV13; cdr3_aa: CASSSGLAASYEQYF; cdr3_nt: TGTGCCAGCAGCAGTGGGCTAGCGGCCTCCTACGAGCAGTACTTC
d_call: TRBD1; j_call: TRBJ2-1; clone_size: NA; v_call: TRBV11-2; cdr3_aa: CASSLGGSDRSPYNEQFF; cdr3_nt: TGTGCCAGCAGCTTAGGGGGGTCGGACAGGAGTCCCTACAATGAGCAGTTCTTC
d_call: NA; j_call: TRBJ2-7; clone_size: NA; v_call: TRBV29-1; cdr3_aa: CSVEEPSSYEQYF; cdr3_nt: TGCAGCGTTGAAGAGCCCAGCTCCTACGAGCAGTACTTC
d_call: TRBD2; j_call: TRBJ2-7; clone_size: NA; v_call: TRBV5-5; cdr3_aa: CASSFTSGSREQYF; cdr3_nt: TGTGCCAGCAGCTTCACTAGCGGGAGTAGGGAGCAGTACTTC
d_call: NA; j_call: TRBJ1-2; clone_size: NA; v_call: TRBV10-3; cdr3_aa: CAISEGAGGYTF; cdr3_nt: TGTGCCATCAGTGAGGGTGCGGGGGGCTACACCTTC
d_call: NA; j_call: TRBJ1-4; clone_size: NA; v_call: TRBV2; cdr3_aa: CASRGGAKGEKLFF; cdr3_nt: TGTGCCAGCCGGGGGGGGGCGAAGGGTGAAAAACTGTTTTTT
d_call: NA; j_call: TRBJ2-1; clone_size: NA; v_call: TRBV1; cdr3_aa: CTSSPRLAGGPSNEQFF; cdr3_nt: TGCACCAGCAGCCCTCGACTAGCGGGAGGGCCTTCGAATGAGCAGTTCTTC
d_call: NA; j_call: TRBJ1-3; clone_size: few; v_call: TRBV19; cdr3_aa: CASSIHQAGNTIYF; cdr3_nt: TGTGCCAGTAGTATTCATCAGGCCGGAAACACCATATATTTT
d_call: NA; j_call: TRBJ1-1; clone_size: NA; v_call: TRBV20-1; cdr3_aa: CSASFYTEAFF; cdr3_nt: TGCAGTGCTAGCTTTTACACTGAAGCTTTCTTT
d_call: NA; j_call: TRBJ1-2; clone_size: NA; v_call: TRBV2; cdr3_aa: CASSDGTAGPYGYTF; cdr3_nt: TGTGCCAGCAGTGATGGGACGGCGGGACCCTATGGCTACACCTTC
d_call: NA; j_call: TRBJ2-3; clone_size: NA; v_call: TRBV7-3; cdr3_aa: CASSSRTSTDTQYF; cdr3_nt: TGTGCCAGCAGCTCCAGGACTAGCACAGATACGCAGTATTTT